The TCR beta chain under discussion was sequenced for a study of cytomegalovirus exposure and HLA in healthy donors. The study's findings and limits: According to a later analysis, TCR clusters from the first cohort tended to co-occur in the 120 or so validation repertoires. The authors listed some 160 TCR beta chains as cytomegalovirus-associated.

Germline V gene data show CDR1 as MNHEY and CDR2 as SMNVEV (reference sequence). The CDR3 is 18 amino acids. Trimming left V 2 bases short and J 9 bases short, with 23 bases between. For this clone: Its antigen is undetermined.

Sequenced by immunoSEQ multiplex PCR; TCRdb stores in-frame clones only, minus some. In the table there are tens of thousands of clones, just over 90% of which are singletons. The TCR comes from a young woman in good health and CMV-seronegative. Material: PBMCs. The rearrangement joins TRBV27 to TRBJ1-6, with a possible D match to TRBD1 (5 bases). The CDR3 protein is CASSLRMWGGGDTSPLHF. CDR3 sequence (DNA): TGTGCCAGCAGTTTAAGGATGTGGGGCGGAGGGGATACTTCACCCCTCCACTTT.